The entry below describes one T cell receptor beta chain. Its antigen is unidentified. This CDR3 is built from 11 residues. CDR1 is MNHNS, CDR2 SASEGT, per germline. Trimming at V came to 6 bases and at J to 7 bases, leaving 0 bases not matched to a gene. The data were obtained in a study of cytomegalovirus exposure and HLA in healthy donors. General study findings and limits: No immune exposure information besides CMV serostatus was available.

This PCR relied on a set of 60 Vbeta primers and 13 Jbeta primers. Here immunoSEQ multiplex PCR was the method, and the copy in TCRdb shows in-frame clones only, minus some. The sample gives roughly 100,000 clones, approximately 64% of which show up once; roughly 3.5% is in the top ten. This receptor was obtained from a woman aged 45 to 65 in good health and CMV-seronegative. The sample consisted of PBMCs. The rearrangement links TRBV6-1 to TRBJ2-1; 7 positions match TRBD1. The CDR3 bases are TGTGCCAGCAGCAGGGGGAATGAGCAGTTCTTC. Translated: CASSRGNEQFF.